The 25 T cell receptor beta chains presented below share a single source sample, sequenced in a study of cytomegalovirus exposure and HLA in healthy donors. Profiling relied on immunoSEQ multiplex PCR, and the TCRdb table lists in-frame clones only, not all of them. Of about 150,000 clones listed, approximately 89% are singletons. The source material was PBMCs. The origin of the receptors is a man aged 18 to 30 in good health and CMV-seronegative.

This chain links TRBV9 with TRBJ2-1; D not resolved. CDR1 SGDLS and CDR2 YYNGEE come from the germline V gene. This CDR3 comprises 14 residues. V was pared by 5 bases and J by 6 bases, with 15 bases between. The CDR3 DNA follows: TGTGCCAGCAGTGACGGCGGTTCCCCCAATGAGCAGTTCTTC. It is translated as CASSDGGSPNEQFF. Combining the CDR3 with reference TRBV9 and TRBJ2-1 gives the whole variable domain DSGVTQTPKHLITATGQRVTLRCSPRSGDLSVYWYQQSLDQGLQFLIQYYNGEERAKGNILERFSAQQFPDLHSELNLSSLELGDSALYFCASSDGGSPNEQFFGPGTRLTVL.

The genes are TRBV11-3 and TRBJ1-4, with 11 bases that match TRBD1. The CDR3 spans 14 residues. The trim removed 8 bases at V and 4 bases at J, leaving 3 bases unmatched. Germline CDR1 SGHNT, CDR2 YENEEA. CDR3 DNA sequence: TGTGCCAGCGGGACAGGGGGAGGTAATGAAAAACTGTTTTTT. It encodes CASGTGGGNEKLFF.

The J gene is TRBJ2-1, the V gene TRBV5-1, with 12 positions matching TRBD2. The CDR3 contains 15 residues. After removal of 5 bases from V and 7 bases from J, the junction contained 7 bases not matched to a gene. Germline CDR1 SGHRS, CDR2 YFSETQ. CDR3 sequence (DNA): TGCGCCAGCAGGCGACTAGCGGGAGAAATGAATGAGCAGTTCTTC. Translated: CASRRLAGEMNEQFF.

This sequence joins TRBV9 and TRBJ1-5; weak D call: TRBD1 (6 bases). The CDR3 contains 13 residues. Germline CDR1 and CDR2: SGDLS and YYNGEE. The germline V and J ends were trimmed by 0 bases and 6 bases, with 7 bases remaining between them. The CDR3 region is CASSVGGGQPQHF. CDR3 in DNA: TGTGCCAGCAGCGTAGGAGGGGGTCAGCCCCAGCATTTT.

The V and J genes are TRBV27 and TRBJ2-1; maybe TRBD1 (5 bases). CDR1 MNHEY and CDR2 SMNVEV come from the germline V gene (reference sequence). V gave up 2 bases and J gave up 6 bases, with 11 bases separating them. CDR3 length: 14 residues. For the CDR3, the DNA is TGTGCCAGCAGTTTAAGGGGCCCGTTCAATGAGCAGTTCTTC. Translation: CASSLRGPFNEQFF.

The V gene is TRBV27, the J gene TRBJ2-7; the match to TRBD1 covers 11 bases. CDR3 length: 16 amino acids. With 2 bases clipped from V and 6 bases from J, the junction kept 9 bases outside the gene matches. Germline CDR1 is MNHEY and CDR2 is SMNVEV (reference sequence). CDR3 bases: TGTGCCAGCAGTTTACCAGCGGGACAGGGGGGGGGCGAGCAGTACTTC. Translated, it gives CASSLPAGQGGGEQYF.

V gene TRBV6-5 combines with J gene TRBJ2-3, with a possible D match to TRBD2 (6 bases). The CDR3 is 13 residues long. From germline, CDR1 is MNHEY and CDR2 SVGAGI. Deletions cut 3 bases from V and 8 bases from J, with 12 bases between. Here the CDR3 reads CASSYWRAGTQYF. CDR3 DNA sequence: TGTGCCAGCAGTTATTGGAGGGCGGGTACGCAGTATTTT.

This clone occurred a few times. The chain joins TRBV25-1 to TRBJ1-2, with D possibly matching TRBD1 (5 bases). The CDR3 is 11 residues long. Germline V gives CDR1 MGHDK, CDR2 SYGVNS. Trimming stripped 6 bases from V and 6 bases from J, with 8 bases between. CDR3 protein: CASRGTHGYTF. Written as DNA, the CDR3 is TGTGCCAGCAGGGGGACTCATGGCTACACCTTC.

The rearrangement joins TRBV19 to TRBJ1-1, with D possibly being TRBD1 (5 bases). CDR1 is LNHDA, CDR2 SQIVND, per germline (reference sequence). Trimming cost V 5 bases and J 4 bases, with 11 bases left between them. There are 13 residues in the CDR3. The CDR3 nucleotides are TGTGCCAGTAGTGGCGTGGGGCGCACTGAAGCTTTCTTT. This translates into CASSGVGRTEAFF. Based on the CDR3 plus reference TRBV19 and TRBJ1-1, the full variable domain is DGGITQSPKYLFRKEGQNVTLSCEQNLNHDAMYWYRQDPGQGLRLIYYSQIVNDFQKGDIAEGYSVSREKKESFPLTVTSAQKNPTAFYLCASSGVGRTEAFFGQGTRLTVV.

V is TRBV2 and J is TRBJ2-3, with 8 nucleotides matching TRBD1. Germline V CDR1 and CDR2: SNHLY, FYNNEI. Trimming at V came to 6 bases and at J to 0 bases, leaving 8 bases not matched to a gene. This CDR3 is built from 16 residues. CDR3 amino acids: CASSPWDRPSTDTQYF. CDR3 coding DNA: TGTGCCAGCAGCCCCTGGGACAGGCCTAGCACAGATACGCAGTATTTT.

A few counts support this clone. The rearrangement uses TRBV4-2 and TRBJ1-6; 7 nucleotides agree with TRBD1. The CDR3 runs 14 residues. CDR1 and CDR2 from the germline V gene are LGHNA and YNFKEQ. Losses at the gene ends were 1 base for V and 6 bases for J; bases not matched to a gene: 0. CDR3 region: CASSQGQGNSPLHF. In DNA, the CDR3 is TGTGCCAGCAGCCAAGGACAGGGTAATTCACCCCTCCACTTT.

The V gene is TRBV19, the J gene TRBJ2-2; a weak D match, TRBD1 (6 bases). In germline, CDR1 is LNHDA, CDR2 SQIVND (reference sequence). There are 14 residues in the CDR3. Deletions cut 5 bases from V and 2 bases from J, with 9 bases between. As DNA, the CDR3 is TGTGCCAGTAGTCCCGGGACAAACACCGGGGAGCTGTTTTTT. Its protein is CASSPGTNTGELFF.

The chain recombines TRBV15 with TRBJ1-5, with D uncertain. Germline CDR1 LNHNV, CDR2 YYDKDF (reference sequence). V lost 5 bases and J 4 bases, leaving 9 bases between the germline ends. The CDR3 contains 13 residues. This chain's CDR3 is CATSLTRNQPQHF. The CDR3 DNA reads as TGTGCCACCAGCCTGACAAGAAATCAGCCCCAGCATTTT.

V gene TRBV6-1 combines with J gene TRBJ1-3, with D tentatively TRBD1 (5 bases). The CDR3 runs 14 residues. The V gene lost 6 bases and the J gene lost 0 bases, with 9 bases spanning the gap. Germline V gene lookup returns CDR1 MNHNS and CDR2 SASEGT. CDR3 coding DNA: TGTGCCAGCAGCAAAGGGGACTCTGGAAACACCATATATTTT. Encoded protein: CASSKGDSGNTIYF.

The chain couples TRBV5-1 to TRBJ2-3; D is unresolved. Trimming removed 0 bases from V and 0 bases from J, with 5 bases in between. The CDR3 length is 14 residues. Germline V lookup: CDR1 SGHRS, CDR2 YFSETQ. The CDR3, as DNA: TGCGCCAGCAGCTTGGTCCAGAGCACAGATACGCAGTATTTT. Its translation is CASSLVQSTDTQYF. The full variable domain, completed using reference TRBV5-1 and TRBJ2-3, is KAGVTQTPRYLIKTRGQQVTLSCSPISGHRSVSWYQQTPGQGLQFLFEYFSETQRNKGNFPGRFSGRQFSNSRSEMNVSTLELGDSALYLCASSLVQSTDTQYFGPGTRLTVL.

This clone was seen just once. The chain is built from TRBV11-1 and TRBJ2-5; 7 nucleotides align to TRBD2. The germline V gene encodes CDR1 SGHAT and CDR2 FQDESV (reference sequence). With 5 bases clipped from V and 0 bases from J, the junction kept 9 bases outside the gene matches. The CDR3 consists of 16 residues. The CDR3 sequence is CASSPRVAGHQETQYF. CDR3 coding DNA: TGTGCCAGCAGCCCCCGGGTAGCGGGCCACCAAGAGACCCAGTACTTC. Combining the CDR3 with reference TRBV11-1 and TRBJ2-5 gives the whole variable domain EAEVAQSPRYKITEKSQAVAFWCDPISGHATLYWYRQILGQGPELLVQFQDESVVDDSQLPKDRFSAERLKGVDSTLKIQPAELGDSAMYLCASSPRVAGHQETQYFGPGTRLLVL.

J is TRBJ2-2 and V is TRBV5-6; TRBD1 aligns across 7 bases. The germline CDR1 and CDR2 sequences are SGHDT and YYEEEE. The J segment lost 4 bases and the V segment lost 3 bases, leaving 9 bases of the junction unmatched. The CDR3 totals 16 residues. CDR3 region: CASSSDREVGTGELFF. DNA of the CDR3: TGTGCCAGCAGCTCAGACAGGGAAGTAGGCACCGGGGAGCTGTTTTTT.

The chain is built from TRBV6-5 and TRBJ2-5, with 8 positions matching TRBD1. CDR3 length: 14 amino acids. The germline CDR1 and CDR2 sequences are MNHEY and SVGAGI. Trimming removed 2 bases from V and 5 bases from J; junction bases left unmatched: 4. Here the CDR3 DNA reads TGTGCCAGCAGTTACGGACAGGGACCGGAGACCCAGTACTTC. Translation gives CASSYGQGPETQYF.

This rearrangement joins TRBV15 to TRBJ2-7; perhaps TRBD1 as D (6 bases). V lost 1 base to trimming and J lost 6 bases, with 25 bases between them. CDR1 is LNHNV, CDR2 YYDKDF, per germline (reference sequence). This CDR3 spans 18 amino acids. This CDR3 reads CATSRGAGQSSRSLEQYV. CDR3 in DNA: TGTGCCACCAGCAGAGGGGCAGGACAGTCATCCCGTTCGCTCGAGCAGTACGTC.

This chain joins TRBV7-2 and TRBJ1-5, with D possibly TRBD1 on 6 matching bases. The CDR3 contains 17 residues. V lost 0 bases, J lost 4 bases, and 16 bases lay in between. Germline V gene lookup returns CDR1 SGHTA and CDR2 FQGNSA. The CDR3 reads CASSLALKTGSNQPQHF. The CDR3 DNA is TGTGCCAGCAGCTTAGCCCTGAAGACAGGTTCGAATCAGCCCCAGCATTTT.

CDR3 sequence reads: CAWSGTSTNEKLFF. The CDR3 coding sequence is TGTGCCTGGAGTGGTACATCAACTAATGAAAAACTGTTTTTT. The gene calls are TRBV30 and TRBJ1-4; D call uncertain. The V gene lost 1 base and the J gene lost 0 bases, with 6 bases spanning the gap. The CDR3 contains 14 residues. Germline CDR1 reads GTSNPN; CDR2 reads SVGIG (reference sequence).

This rearrangement joins TRBV14 to TRBJ2-5, with TRBD1 matching 11 bases. Germline CDR1 reads SGHDN; CDR2 reads FVKESK. J gave up 5 bases and V 4 bases, and 6 bases lay outside the gene matches. This CDR3 has 15 residues. DNA for the CDR3: TGTGCCAGCAGCCGACAGGACAGGGGGCGGGAGACCCAGTACTTC. It encodes CASSRQDRGRETQYF.

V gene TRBV11-2 combines with J gene TRBJ2-7; D not certain. The CDR3 has 11 residues. The V end lost 8 bases, the J end lost 7 bases, and 12 bases lay between the germline ends. The germline V gene has CDR1 SGHAT and CDR2 FQNNGV. CDR3 amino acids: CASRIAREQYV. CDR3 bases: TGTGCCAGCCGTATTGCGAGGGAGCAGTACGTC.

V is TRBV19 and J is TRBJ1-2; the match to TRBD1 covers 7 bases. The CDR3 runs 13 residues. Germline V gene sequence: CDR1 LNHDA, CDR2 SQIVND (reference sequence). J gave up 0 bases and V 10 bases, and 5 bases lay outside the gene matches. The CDR3 DNA sequence: TGTGCCACCCGGGACAGAGCTAACTATGGCTACACCTTC. It encodes CATRDRANYGYTF.

V is TRBV6-5 and J is TRBJ1-2, with no clear D. The CDR3 length is 15 residues. Germline V lookup: CDR1 MNHEY, CDR2 SVGAGI. V dropped 6 bases and J dropped 4 bases, with 18 bases sitting between them. CDR3 region: CASREDASPSYGYTF. CDR3 in DNA: TGTGCCAGCAGGGAGGACGCGTCCCCCTCCTATGGCTACACCTTC.